Detailed here is one TCR beta chain. Antigen: not known. This entry comes from a study of cytomegalovirus exposure and HLA in healthy donors. Study-level results: TRBV6-2, TRBV6-3 and some other V segments were excluded as indistinguishable.

This PCR relied on a set of 60 Vbeta primers and 13 Jbeta primers. TCRdb's copy holds only in-frame clones and misses some; the assay was immunoSEQ multiplex PCR. The repertoire holds about 170,000 clones, with about 79% as singletons. J lost 2 bases, V lost 5 bases, and 3 bases had no gene match. This CDR3 has 15 residues. In germline, CDR1 is SEHNR, CDR2 FQNEAQ (reference sequence). This TCR came from a man in his forties or fifties in good health and CMV-seropositive. The chain has TRBV7-9 and TRBJ2-5; 12 bases are shared with TRBD1. Sequenced material: PBMCs. CDR3 amino acids: CASSRDRGQQETQYF. In DNA form, the CDR3 reads TGTGCCAGCAGCCGGGACAGGGGGCAGCAAGAGACCCAGTACTTC. Together with reference TRBV7-9 and TRBJ2-5, the CDR3 gives the full variable domain: DTGVSQNPRHKITKRGQNVTFRCDPISEHNRLYWYRQTLGQGPEFLTYFQNEAQLEKSRLLSDRFSAERPKGSFSTLEIQRTEQGDSAMYLCASSRDRGQQETQYFGPGTRLLVL.